The T cell receptor (beta chain) described here comes from a study of cytomegalovirus exposure and HLA in healthy donors. Across the whole study: Among some 400 genotyped donors, roughly 81% fell in the Caucasian-associated ancestry cluster.

Primers included in the PCR were 60 Vbeta and 13 Jbeta primers. Measured with immunoSEQ multiplex PCR; TCRdb has only the in-frame clones, and not every one. The sample has 200,000 to 250,000 clones; about 83% are singletons. On this clone: Its cognate antigen is unknown.

Points from the study as a whole: CMV antigen specificity was confirmed in vitro for a few CMV-associated chains.

The CDR3 runs 17 residues. CDR1 and CDR2 from the germline V gene are LGHNA and YNFKEQ. V dropped 5 bases and J dropped 5 bases, with 24 bases sitting between them. This TCR derives from a girl aged 5-17 years in good health and CMV-seronegative. The sequencing sample was made of PBMCs. The chain couples TRBV4-2 to TRBJ1-1; a weak D match, TRBD1 (5 bases). The CDR3 region is CASSADGSQGGWTEAFF. CDR3 nucleotide sequence: TGTGCCAGCAGCGCCGATGGGTCCCAGGGTGGGTGGACTGAAGCTTTCTTT.